This T cell receptor (beta chain) was sequenced during a study of vaccination and CD4 T cells after COVID-19 (dated by TCRdb to 2022 to 2024). Turning to the overall study: Convalescent patients had a positive SARS-CoV-2 result on nasal swab PCR, and of these patients, nine had mild disease and one had severe disease. Six males and four females were included in the convalescent cohort, with two Hispanic individuals, seven Caucasians, two Asians and one multiracial person represented. Participants got two doses of the Pfizer-BioNTech BNT162b2 vaccine (n=8) or two doses of the Moderna mRNA-1273 vaccine (n=2). Post-COVID blood samples were collected from convalescent patients a median of around 96 days after diagnosis, with a range of about 35 to 161 days. The time from the second vaccine dose to post-vaccine blood sampling had a median of roughly 70 days and ranged from 14 to 241 days. A few convalescent patients gave samples both early after vaccination (day 14) and late after vaccination (days 161 to 241). Overlapping spike peptide pools from SARS-CoV-2 and from the common cold coronaviruses HCoV-NL63, HCoV-OC43 and HCoV-229E were used as culture stimuli. Control cultures received a CEFX viral epitope pool as the positive control, an HIV-1 Nef peptide pool as the negative control, or no peptide. In approximately eleven COVID-19 convalescent patients and 4 infection-naive healthy vaccine recipients, the spike-specific CD4+ TCR repertoire before mRNA vaccination was compared with the repertoire after mRNA vaccination.

The intended sense of this specimen's time point label: late sampling 161 to 241 days after vaccination in three convalescent patients. The sample's treatment or condition, from its label and the paper: roughly nine-day PBMC culture with coronavirus spike peptide pools or control peptides (ViraFEST assay). The study used the ViraFEST assay, which expanded antigen-specific T cells with peptide pools and then identified expanded clonotypes by TCR sequencing. The convalescent patients' positive SARS-CoV-2 PCR tests fell between March and December 2020, which was before the Alpha, Beta and Delta variants emerged in the United States. Approximately 1.8 million PBMCs per well were cultured in IMDM with approximately 5.2% human AB serum and approximately 9.1 IU/ml IL-2, plus 10 ug/ml peptide pools. On days 3 and 7, half of the culture medium was replaced with fresh IL-2-containing medium. CD4+ T cells were isolated after roughly eleven days of culture through negative selection using the EasySep CD4+ T cell isolation kit. PBMCs were separated from whole blood using Ficoll-Paque Plus gradient centrifugation and then either used fresh or cryopreserved at -140C. In general, triplicate wells were set up for every culture condition.

The cysteine opens and the phenylalanine closes a CDR3 of 14 amino acids. The DNA shown is the 42-base CDR3, in frame from base 1. V and J are truncated by 3 bases and 9 bases respectively, leaving an intervening sequence of 17 bases. The CDR1 and CDR2 encoded by the germline V gene are SGHTA and FQGNSA. The research as a whole found: An increase in the median number of SARS-CoV-2-reactive clonotypes from 21 after infection to 38 after vaccination was observed, but the change was not found to be significant. In convalescent patients, nearly all vaccine-specific clones (304 of 307) were found to be mono-reactive for SARS-CoV-2 spike rather than cross-reactive with common cold coronaviruses. In convalescent patients, a median around 83% of post-vaccine SARS-CoV-2-reactive clones were detected only after vaccination, and vaccine-specific priming was suggested by this finding. Only a relatively small number of convalescent patients were included in the study, and early timepoints following natural infection were not analyzed.

This clonotype has only a few counts. The specificity of this receptor is unknown. The sample holds no much larger clone one base away, and base qualities are not on file. The library came from PCR. TCR sequencing of DNA from cultured CD4+ T cells used the Oncomine TCR Beta short-read assay at the Johns Hopkins FTIC core. The QIAamp micro DNA kit was used to extract genomic DNA from the cultured CD4+ T cells. The Oncomine TCR Beta libraries from cultured CD4+ T cells were pooled using unique dual indexes and then sequenced on an Illumina iSeq 100. For the original study's pipeline: Non-productive sequences were filtered out, and CDR3s that did not start with C, did not end with F or W, or were shorter than 7 amino acids were discarded. The MANAFEST web application identified antigen-specific clonotypes by comparing peptide-stimulated wells against reference wells and other culture wells. To be called positive, a clone needed an FDR below 0.05, an odds ratio above 5, and a productive frequency above 0.1% in at least two of three replicate wells. Cross-reactive clonotypes were defined as significantly expanded in both SARS-CoV-2 spike wells and at least one common cold coronavirus spike condition. Similarity between CDR3 sequences was evaluated in R version 3.6.1 using Levenshtein distances (stringdist) and unrooted phylogenetic trees (ape). TCRdb ran its own pipeline on the public reads, namely fastp trimming at Q25 and MiXCR clone calling, and kept in-frame beta chains. Every distinct CDR3 protein forms one entry, paired with its most common genes and DNA. What appears here as the V and J calls and clone size reflects TCRdb's work, not the paper's. In all, the sample holds about 18,000 distinct CDR3 sequences, and about 45% of those were seen once. Approximately 12% of the sample is in the top ten clones.

The rearrangement combines TRBV7-2 with TRBJ2-5; the D region possibly corresponds to TRBD2 (5 bases align). The clonotype comes from a human donor who had recovered from COVID-19. The material sequenced was CD4+ T cells from blood, cultured in vitro, taken about 7 months after SARS-CoV-2 vaccination. For the CDR3, the sequence is CASSLVWASRPQYF. The sequence in DNA is TGTGCCAGCAGCTTGGTTTGGGCTAGCAGGCCCCAGTACTTC.